This T cell receptor (beta chain) is from a study of blood T cell repertoires in COVID-19. Study-wide context: Sites across the United States, Italy and Spain contributed samples from acute and convalescent COVID-19. PBMCs, B-cell-depleted T cells, or T cells were the source of the cDNA or gDNA that made up the material.

CDR1 and CDR2 (germline): SGHTA, FQGNSA. J lost 2 bases, V lost 5 bases, and 3 bases had no gene match. This CDR3 contains 14 residues. To note about this clone: At the DNA level, this CDR3 is encoded by other sequences in the same sample as well.

Under the authors' procedure: How many nucleated cells were present was estimated from reference gene primer amplification. Sequencing used immunoSEQ multiplex PCR; TCRdb keeps in-frame clones, though not all of them. The D gene and trimming were derived from the DNA, and the V and J assignments and clone size from that table. This sample has some 150,000 clones, with roughly 81% found just once. Source material: peripheral blood. This clonotype was obtained from a woman aged 45-60 years with active or convalescent COVID-19. The chain employs TRBV7-2 and TRBJ1-1, with TRBD1 identical over 9 bases. The DNA for the CDR3 is TGTGCCAGCAGCCAGGACAGGGGTAACACTGAAGCTTTCTTT. Translation: CASSQDRGNTEAFF.